The TCR beta chain under discussion was sequenced for a study of CD8+CD57+ T cells in acquired aplastic anemia. Overall study results and limits: Twenty-nine was the count of CD8+ CDR3 sequences that patients shared with controls.

Using genomic DNA as the template, TCR beta VDJ and CDR3 profiling was carried out. Using its own MiXCR run on the reads, TCRdb lists one record per CDR3 protein. The data contain roughly 500,000 distinct CDR3 sequences, over 25% of them singletons. Worth noting for this clonotype: Its antigen is currently unknown.

The V segment lost 5 bases and the J segment 1 base; nucleotides outside the gene matches: 14. The CDR3 has 17 amino acids. Germline values: CDR1 SGHVS, CDR2 FQNEAQ. For sequencing, patients were chosen who had shown expansion of CD8+CD57+ cells by flow cytometry. The sequence came from a human donor with aplastic anemia. Sample: sorted CD4+, CD8+, or CD8+CD57+ T cells (not recorded which) from PBMCs. This sequence joins TRBV7-8 and TRBJ2-7; 7 bases fit TRBD1. CDR3 in DNA: TGTGCCAGCAGCCAAGACGAGTCGAGGGGGCTTTCCTACGAGCAGTACTTC. Protein sequence: CASSQDESRGLSYEQYF.